The entry that follows covers one T cell receptor beta chain sequence. These data originate in a study of blood T cell repertoires in COVID-19. As for the study in general: The United States, Italy and Spain provided the acute and convalescent COVID-19 samples. PBMCs, B-cell-depleted T cells, or T cells provided the cDNA or gDNA that made up the material.

Original processing notes: It was from reference gene primer amplification that nucleated cell counts were estimated. Method: immunoSEQ multiplex PCR; TCRdb's copy keeps in-frame clones and lacks some. V, J and clone size were drawn from that table, and D and trimming were deduced from the DNA. Among hundreds of thousands of clones, about 82% were seen once, and the ten largest hold 10%. V lost 2 bases, J lost 0 bases, and 7 bases lay in between. The CDR3 has 15 amino acids. Germline lookup yields CDR1 MNHNS and CDR2 SASEGT. Sequenced material: peripheral blood. The J gene is TRBJ1-4, the V gene TRBV6-1; no reliable D call. The sequence came from an elderly woman with acute or convalescent COVID-19. This CDR3 is CASSESRATNEKLFF. The CDR3 region has the DNA TGTGCCAGCAGTGAATCTCGTGCAACTAATGAAAAACTGTTTTTT.